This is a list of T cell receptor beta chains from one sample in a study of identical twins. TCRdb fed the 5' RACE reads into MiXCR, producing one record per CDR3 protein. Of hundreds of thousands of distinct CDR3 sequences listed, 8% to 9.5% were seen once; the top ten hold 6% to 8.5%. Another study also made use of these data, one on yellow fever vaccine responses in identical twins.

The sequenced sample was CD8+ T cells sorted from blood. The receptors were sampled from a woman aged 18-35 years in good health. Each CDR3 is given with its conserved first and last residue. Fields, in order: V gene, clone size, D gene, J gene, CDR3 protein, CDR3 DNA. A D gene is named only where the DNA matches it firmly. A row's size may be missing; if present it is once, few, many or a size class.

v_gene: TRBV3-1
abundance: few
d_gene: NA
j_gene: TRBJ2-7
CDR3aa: CASSPQGWYEQYF
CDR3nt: TGTGCCAGCAGCCCTCAAGGGTGGTACGAGCAGTACTTC

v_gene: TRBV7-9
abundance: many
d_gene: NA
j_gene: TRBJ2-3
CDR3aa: CASSPRDEYTDTQYF
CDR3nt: TGTGCCAGCAGCCCCCGGGATGAATACACAGATACGCAGTATTTT

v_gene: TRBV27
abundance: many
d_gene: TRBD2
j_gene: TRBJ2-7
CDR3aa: CASSLSGTSGVAYEQYF
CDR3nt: TGTGCCAGCAGTTTATCCGGGACTAGCGGGGTAGCCTACGAGCAGTACTTC

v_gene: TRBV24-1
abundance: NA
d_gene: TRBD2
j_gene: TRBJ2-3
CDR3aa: CATSDFGGGGLSDTQYF
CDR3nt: TGTGCCACCAGTGATTTCGGCGGGGGAGGGTTGTCAGATACGCAGTATTTT

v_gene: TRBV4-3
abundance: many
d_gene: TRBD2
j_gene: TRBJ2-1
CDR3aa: CASSQLAGPYNEQFF
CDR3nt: TGCGCCAGCAGCCAACTAGCGGGGCCTTACAATGAGCAGTTCTTC

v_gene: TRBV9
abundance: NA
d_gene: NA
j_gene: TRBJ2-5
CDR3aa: CASSVVREETQYF
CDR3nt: TGTGCCAGCAGCGTAGTCAGAGAAGAGACCCAGTACTTC

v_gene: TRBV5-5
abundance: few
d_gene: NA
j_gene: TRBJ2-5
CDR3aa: CASSFSPGAIQETQYF
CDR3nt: TGTGCCAGCAGCTTTTCTCCAGGGGCGATTCAAGAGACCCAGTACTTC

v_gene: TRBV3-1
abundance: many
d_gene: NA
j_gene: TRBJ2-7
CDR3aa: CASSQDGVYEQYF
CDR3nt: TGTGCCAGCAGCCAAGACGGGGTGTACGAGCAGTACTTC

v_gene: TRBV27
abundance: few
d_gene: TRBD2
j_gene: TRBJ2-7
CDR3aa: CASSYGGLAGGSYEQYF
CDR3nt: TGTGCCAGCAGTTACGGAGGACTAGCGGGAGGGTCCTACGAGCAGTACTTC

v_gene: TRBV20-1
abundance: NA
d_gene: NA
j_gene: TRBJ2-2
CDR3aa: CSARIGGHLPNTGELFF
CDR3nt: TGCAGTGCTAGGATAGGGGGACACCTACCTAACACCGGGGAGCTGTTTTTT

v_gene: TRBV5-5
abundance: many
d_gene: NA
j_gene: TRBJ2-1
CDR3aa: CASSLGQGGEQFF
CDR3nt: TGTGCCAGCAGCTTGGGGCAGGGGGGCGAGCAGTTCTTC

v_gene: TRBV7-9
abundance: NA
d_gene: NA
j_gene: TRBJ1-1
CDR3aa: CASSSKTGMNTEAFF
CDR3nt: TGTGCCAGCAGCTCTAAGACCGGGATGAACACTGAAGCTTTCTTT

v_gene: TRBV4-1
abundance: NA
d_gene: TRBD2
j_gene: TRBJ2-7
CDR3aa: CASSQDGVLAGRTYEQYF
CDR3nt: TGCGCCAGCAGCCAAGATGGGGTCTTAGCGGGAAGAACCTACGAGCAGTACTTC

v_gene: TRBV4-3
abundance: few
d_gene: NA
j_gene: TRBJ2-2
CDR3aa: CASSQNLGLLDLTGELFF
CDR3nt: TGCGCCAGCAGCCAGAACCTGGGACTCCTAGACTTGACCGGGGAGCTGTTTTTT

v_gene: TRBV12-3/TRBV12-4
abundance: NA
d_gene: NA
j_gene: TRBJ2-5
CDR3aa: CASSGEEGTQYF
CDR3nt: TGTGCCAGCAGTGGGGAAGAGGGGACCCAGTACTTC

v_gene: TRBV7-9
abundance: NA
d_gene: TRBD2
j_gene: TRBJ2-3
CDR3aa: CASSVAGEHTDTQYF
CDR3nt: TGTGCCAGCAGTGTAGCGGGGGAACACACAGATACGCAGTATTTT

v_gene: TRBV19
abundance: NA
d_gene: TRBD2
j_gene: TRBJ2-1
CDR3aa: CASQTSGRSDEQFF
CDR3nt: TGTGCCAGTCAGACTAGCGGGAGATCGGATGAGCAGTTCTTC

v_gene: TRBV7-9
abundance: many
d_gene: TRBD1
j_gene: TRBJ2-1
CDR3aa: CASSFSMGQNNEQFF
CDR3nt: TGTGCCAGCAGCTTCAGCATGGGACAGAACAATGAGCAGTTCTTC

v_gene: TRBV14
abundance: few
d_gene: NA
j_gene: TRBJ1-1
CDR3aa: CASSQPYGRVENTEAFF
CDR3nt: TGTGCCAGCAGCCAACCCTATGGGAGGGTTGAGAACACTGAAGCTTTCTTT

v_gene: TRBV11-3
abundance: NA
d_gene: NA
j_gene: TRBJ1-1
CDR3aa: CASSEGGNEAFF
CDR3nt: TGTGCCAGCAGTGAAGGGGGGAATGAAGCTTTCTTT

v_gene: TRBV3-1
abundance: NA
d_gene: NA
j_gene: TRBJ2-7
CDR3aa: CASQQENGGEQYF
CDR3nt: TGTGCCAGTCAACAGGAAAATGGCGGCGAGCAGTACTTC

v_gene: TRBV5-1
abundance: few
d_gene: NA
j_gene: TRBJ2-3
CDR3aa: CASSLYGFSTDTQYF
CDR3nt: TGCGCCAGCAGCCTATACGGATTTAGCACAGATACGCAGTATTTT

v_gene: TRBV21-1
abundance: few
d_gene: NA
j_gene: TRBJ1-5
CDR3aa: CASSKEGGKGNQPQHF
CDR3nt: TGTGCCAGCAGCAAAGAAGGGGGCAAAGGCAATCAGCCCCAGCATTTT

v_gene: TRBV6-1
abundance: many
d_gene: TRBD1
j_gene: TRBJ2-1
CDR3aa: CASSPWPGGVWGFF
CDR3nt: TGTGCCAGCAGTCCGTGGCCAGGGGGCGTCTGGGGGTTCTTC

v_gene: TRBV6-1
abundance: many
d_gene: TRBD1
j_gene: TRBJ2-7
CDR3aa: CARRQGPITYEQYF
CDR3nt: TGTGCCAGGAGACAGGGTCCCATTACCTACGAGCAGTACTTC

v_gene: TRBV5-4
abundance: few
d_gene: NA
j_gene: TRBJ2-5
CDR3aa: CAGGDLLQETQYF
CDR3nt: TGTGCAGGTGGCGACTTGCTACAAGAGACCCAGTACTTC

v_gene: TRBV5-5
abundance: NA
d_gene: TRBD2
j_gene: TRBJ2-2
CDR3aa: CASGLLLRSGVLFF
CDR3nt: TGTGCCAGCGGCCTGCTGCTCCGCAGCGGGGTGCTGTTTTTT

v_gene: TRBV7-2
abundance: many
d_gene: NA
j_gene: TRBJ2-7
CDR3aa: CASSLARGYEQYF
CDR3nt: TGTGCCAGCAGCTTAGCCCGGGGGTACGAGCAGTACTTC

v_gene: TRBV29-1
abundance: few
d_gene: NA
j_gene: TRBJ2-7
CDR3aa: CSVVKGSSYEQYF
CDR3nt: TGCAGCGTTGTTAAGGGGAGCTCCTACGAGCAGTACTTC

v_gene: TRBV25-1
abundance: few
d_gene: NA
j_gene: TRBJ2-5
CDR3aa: CASRGWEETQYF
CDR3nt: TGTGCCAGCAGGGGCTGGGAAGAGACCCAGTACTTC

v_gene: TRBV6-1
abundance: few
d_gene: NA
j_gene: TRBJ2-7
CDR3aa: CASGGVANYEQYF
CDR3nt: TGTGCCAGCGGGGGAGTCGCTAACTACGAGCAGTACTTC

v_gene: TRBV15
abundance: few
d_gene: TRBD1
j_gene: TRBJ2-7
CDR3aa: CATSIETGGYEQYF
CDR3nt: TGTGCCACCAGCATAGAAACAGGGGGCTACGAGCAGTACTTC

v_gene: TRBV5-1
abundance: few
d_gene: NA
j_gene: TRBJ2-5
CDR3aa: CASSFGTVGQETQYF
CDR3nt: TGCGCCAGCAGCTTTGGGACGGTGGGGCAAGAGACCCAGTACTTC

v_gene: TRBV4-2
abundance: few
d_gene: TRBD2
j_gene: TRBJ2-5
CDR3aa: CASSQVAQREWETQYF
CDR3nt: TGTGCCAGCAGCCAAGTTGCCCAGCGGGAGTGGGAGACCCAGTACTTC

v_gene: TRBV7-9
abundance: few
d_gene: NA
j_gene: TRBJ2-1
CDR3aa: CASSLAQNEQFF
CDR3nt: TGTGCCAGCAGCCTGGCGCAGAATGAGCAGTTCTTC

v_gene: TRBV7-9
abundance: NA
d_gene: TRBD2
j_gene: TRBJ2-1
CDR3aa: CASSPRLAGGDEQFF
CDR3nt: TGTGCCAGCAGCCCTAGACTAGCGGGAGGTGATGAGCAGTTCTTC

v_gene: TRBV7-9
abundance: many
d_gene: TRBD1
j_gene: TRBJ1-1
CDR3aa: CASSSSGGTEAFF
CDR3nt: TGTGCCAGCAGCTCTTCAGGGGGCACTGAAGCTTTCTTT

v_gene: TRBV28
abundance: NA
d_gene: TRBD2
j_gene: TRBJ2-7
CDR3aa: CASSPRGHLGLAGGGEQYF
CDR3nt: TGTGCCAGCAGTCCCCGGGGACACTTGGGACTAGCGGGGGGGGGCGAGCAGTACTTC

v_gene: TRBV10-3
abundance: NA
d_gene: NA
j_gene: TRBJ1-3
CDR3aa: CAISEGMGSNSGNTIYF
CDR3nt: TGTGCCATCAGTGAGGGGATGGGTAGCAACTCTGGAAACACCATATATTTT

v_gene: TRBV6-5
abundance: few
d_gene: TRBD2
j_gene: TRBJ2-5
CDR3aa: CASSYSIGGGEKETQYF
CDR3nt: TGTGCCAGCAGTTACTCGATTGGCGGGGGGGAAAAAGAGACCCAGTACTTC

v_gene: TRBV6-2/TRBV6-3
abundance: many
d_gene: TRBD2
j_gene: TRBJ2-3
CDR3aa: CASSYFVPSGRSDTQYF
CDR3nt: TGTGCCAGCAGTTACTTCGTCCCTAGCGGGAGATCAGATACGCAGTATTTT

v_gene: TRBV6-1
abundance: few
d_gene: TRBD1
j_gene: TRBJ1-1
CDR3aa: CASSRDRGLETEAFF
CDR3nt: TGTGCCAGCAGTCGGGACAGGGGGTTGGAAACTGAAGCTTTCTTT

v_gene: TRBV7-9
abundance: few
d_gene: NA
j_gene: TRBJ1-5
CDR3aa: CASGRGNQPQHF
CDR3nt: TGTGCCAGTGGGAGAGGCAATCAGCCCCAGCATTTT

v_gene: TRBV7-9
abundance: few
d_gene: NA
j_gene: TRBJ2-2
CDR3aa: CASSSPREAGGGELFF
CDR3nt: TGTGCCAGCAGCTCTCCCAGAGAGGCCGGGGGCGGGGAGCTGTTTTTT

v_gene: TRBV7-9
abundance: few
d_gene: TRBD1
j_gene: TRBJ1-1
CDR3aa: CASSSPGQGKTEAFF
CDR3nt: TGTGCCAGCAGCAGCCCGGGACAGGGGAAAACTGAAGCTTTCTTT

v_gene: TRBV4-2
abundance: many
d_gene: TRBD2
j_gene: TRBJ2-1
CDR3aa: CASSQETSGGYNEQFF
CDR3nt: TGTGCCAGCAGCCAGGAGACTAGCGGGGGTTACAATGAGCAGTTCTTC

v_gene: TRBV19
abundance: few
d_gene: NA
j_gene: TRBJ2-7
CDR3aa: CASSYTNSGYEQYF
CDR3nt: TGTGCCAGTAGCTACACCAACTCAGGCTACGAGCAGTACTTC

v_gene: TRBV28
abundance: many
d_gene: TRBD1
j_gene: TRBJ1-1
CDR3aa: CASSSQYRGRENTEAFF
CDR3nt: TGTGCCAGCAGTTCACAATACAGGGGGCGGGAGAATACTGAAGCTTTCTTT

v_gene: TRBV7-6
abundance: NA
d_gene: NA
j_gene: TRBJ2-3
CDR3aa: CASSQRTGTDTQYF
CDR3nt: TGTGCCAGCAGCCAGCGGACAGGCACAGATACGCAGTATTTT

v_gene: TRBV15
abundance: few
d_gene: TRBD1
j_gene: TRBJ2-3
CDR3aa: CATSMGQGPDTQYF
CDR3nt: TGTGCCACCAGCATGGGACAGGGGCCAGATACGCAGTATTTT

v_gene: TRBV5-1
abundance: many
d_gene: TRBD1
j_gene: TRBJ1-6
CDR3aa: CASSLEGWTGHRTRSSYNSPLHF
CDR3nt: TGCGCCAGCAGCTTGGAGGGGTGGACAGGCCATCGTACTCGGAGCTCCTATAATTCACCCCTCCACTTT

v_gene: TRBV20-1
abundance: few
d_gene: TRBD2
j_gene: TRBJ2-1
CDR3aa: CSARGPSGIGEQFF
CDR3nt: TGCAGTGCTAGGGGGCCTAGCGGGATTGGTGAGCAGTTCTTC

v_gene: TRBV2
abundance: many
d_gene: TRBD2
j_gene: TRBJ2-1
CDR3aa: CASSKSGGMNNEQFF
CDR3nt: TGTGCCAGCAGTAAAAGCGGGGGGATGAACAATGAGCAGTTCTTC

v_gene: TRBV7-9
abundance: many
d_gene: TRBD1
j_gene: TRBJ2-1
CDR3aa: CASSLTRDSDNEQFF
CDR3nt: TGTGCCAGCAGCTTAACCCGGGACAGCGACAATGAGCAGTTCTTC